The sequence of this T cell receptor beta chain was determined in a study of cytomegalovirus exposure and HLA in healthy donors. Study results and limitations: As a later analysis revealed, most CMV-associated TCR beta chains appeared HLA-restricted. With high specificity and sensitivity, the classifier reportedly diagnosed cytomegalovirus status. In an earlier analysis, productive rearrangement rates for most beta V segments clustered near 87% or 30%. The majority of TCR sequences were rare, yet some public TCRs appeared in many donors.

13 Jbeta primers and 60 Vbeta primers were used for the PCR. Profiling relied on immunoSEQ multiplex PCR, and the TCRdb table lists in-frame clones only, not all of them. The profile shows 150,000 to 160,000 clones, about 80% of them singletons. Comments on this clone: What it binds is not known.

Trimming shortened V by 6 bases and J by 6 bases, and 12 bases separated the two germline ends. The V gene's germline CDR1 is MNHNY and CDR2 SVGAGI (reference sequence). There are 13 residues in the CDR3. Sequenced: PBMCs. The J gene is TRBJ1-5, the V gene TRBV6-6; D is uncertain. The TCR comes from a young man in good health and CMV-seropositive. CDR3 sequence reads: CASSIRGGQPQHF. In DNA, the CDR3 is TGTGCCAGCAGCATTCGCGGTGGTCAGCCCCAGCATTTT.